This T cell receptor (beta chain) stems from a study of blood T cell repertoires in COVID-19. At the level of the study: There were acute and convalescent COVID-19 samples, and they came from the United States, Italy and Spain.

Original handling: Amplification of reference gene primers was used by the study to estimate nucleated cell counts. Only in-frame clones appear in the TCRdb table, and some are missing; sequencing was by immunoSEQ multiplex PCR. V, J and clone size were drawn from that table, and D and trimming were deduced from the DNA. The table includes roughly 100,000 clones, about 86% detected once. Germline assignment: CDR1 ENHRY and CDR2 SYGVKD. CDR3 length: 13 residues. Trimming cost V 4 bases and J 9 bases, with 13 bases left between them. This clone was recorded a few times. The chain joins TRBV10-3 to TRBJ2-4, with a tentative D call TRBD1 (6 bases). The receptor was derived from a man older than 75 with acute or convalescent COVID-19. The sample comprised peripheral blood. The CDR3 sequence is CAISGEGVPIQYF. CDR3 coding DNA: TGTGCCATCAGTGGAGAGGGGGTACCCATTCAGTACTTC.